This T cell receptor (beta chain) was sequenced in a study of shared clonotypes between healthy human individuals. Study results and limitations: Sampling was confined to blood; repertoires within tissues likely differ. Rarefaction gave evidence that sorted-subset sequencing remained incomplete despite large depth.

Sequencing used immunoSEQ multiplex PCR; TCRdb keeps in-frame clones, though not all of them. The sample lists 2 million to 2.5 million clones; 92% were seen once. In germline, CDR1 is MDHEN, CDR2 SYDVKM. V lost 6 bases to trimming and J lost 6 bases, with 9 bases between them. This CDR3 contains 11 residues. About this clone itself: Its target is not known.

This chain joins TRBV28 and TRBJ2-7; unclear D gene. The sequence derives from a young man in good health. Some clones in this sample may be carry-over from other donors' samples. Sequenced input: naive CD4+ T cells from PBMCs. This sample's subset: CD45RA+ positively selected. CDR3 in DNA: TGTGCCAGCAGAGTTACGGGCGAGCAGTACTTC. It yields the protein CASRVTGEQYF. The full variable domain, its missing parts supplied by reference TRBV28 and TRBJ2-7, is DVKVTQSSRYLVKRTGEKVFLECVQDMDHENMFWYRQDPGLGLRLIYFSYDVKMKEKGDIPEGYSVSREKKERFSLILESASTNQTSMYLCASRVTGEQYFGPGTRLTVT.